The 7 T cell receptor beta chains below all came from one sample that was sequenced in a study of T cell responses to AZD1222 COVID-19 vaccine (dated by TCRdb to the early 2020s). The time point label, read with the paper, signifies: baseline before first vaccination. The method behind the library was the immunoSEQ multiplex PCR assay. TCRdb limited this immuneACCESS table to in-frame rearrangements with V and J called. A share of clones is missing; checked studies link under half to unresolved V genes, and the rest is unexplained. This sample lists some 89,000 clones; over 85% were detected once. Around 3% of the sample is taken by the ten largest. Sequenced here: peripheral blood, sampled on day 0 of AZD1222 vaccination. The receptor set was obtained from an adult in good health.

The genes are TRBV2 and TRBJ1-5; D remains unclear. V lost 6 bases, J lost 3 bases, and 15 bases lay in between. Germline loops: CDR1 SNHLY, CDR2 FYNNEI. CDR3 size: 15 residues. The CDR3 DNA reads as TGTGCCAGCAGGGACGGTGAGTTGTTCAATCAGCCCCAGCATTTT. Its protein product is CASRDGELFNQPQHF.

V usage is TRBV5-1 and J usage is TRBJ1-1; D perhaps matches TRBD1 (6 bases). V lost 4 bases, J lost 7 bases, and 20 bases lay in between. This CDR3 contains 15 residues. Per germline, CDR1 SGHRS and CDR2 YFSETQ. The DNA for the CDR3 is TGCGCCAGCAGCAGGGGGGAGACGGCTAAGTATGAAGCTTTCTTT. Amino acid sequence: CASSRGETAKYEAFF.

The CDR3 region has the DNA TGTGCCAGCAGCTTGCCCGGGGCGACCAATGAGCAGTTCTTC. As protein: CASSLPGATNEQFF. The chain recombines TRBV13 with TRBJ2-1, with D perhaps matching TRBD1 or TRBD2 (5 bases each). The CDR3 loop spans 14 amino acids. Trimming pared 3 bases from V and 6 bases from J, leaving 12 bases between. Germline loops: CDR1 PRHDT, CDR2 FYEKMQ (reference sequence).

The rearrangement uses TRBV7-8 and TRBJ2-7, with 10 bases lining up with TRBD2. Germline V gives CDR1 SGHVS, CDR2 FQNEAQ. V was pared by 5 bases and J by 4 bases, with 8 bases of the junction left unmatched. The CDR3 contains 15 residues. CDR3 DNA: TGTGCCAGCAGCCCCGCCGGACTAGCGGATTACGAGCAGTACTTC. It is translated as CASSPAGLADYEQYF.

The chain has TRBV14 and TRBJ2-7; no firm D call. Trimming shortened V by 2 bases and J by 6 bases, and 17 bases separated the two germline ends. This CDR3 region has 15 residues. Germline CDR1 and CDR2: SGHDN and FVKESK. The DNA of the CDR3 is TGTGCCAGCAGCCAACCTACCGTACAGTCGGGCGAGCAGTACTTC. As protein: CASSQPTVQSGEQYF. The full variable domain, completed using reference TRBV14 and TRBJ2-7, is EAGVTQFPSHSVIEKGQTVTLRCDPISGHDNLYWYRRVMGKEIKFLLHFVKESKQDESGMPNNRFLAERTGGTYSTLKVQPAELEDSGVYFCASSQPTVQSGEQYFGPGTRLTVT.

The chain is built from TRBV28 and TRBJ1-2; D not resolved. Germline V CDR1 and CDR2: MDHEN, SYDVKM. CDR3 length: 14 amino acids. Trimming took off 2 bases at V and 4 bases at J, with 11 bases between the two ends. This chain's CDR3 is CASSLDGSPYGYTF. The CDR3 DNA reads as TGTGCCAGCAGTTTAGATGGCAGCCCCTATGGCTACACCTTC.

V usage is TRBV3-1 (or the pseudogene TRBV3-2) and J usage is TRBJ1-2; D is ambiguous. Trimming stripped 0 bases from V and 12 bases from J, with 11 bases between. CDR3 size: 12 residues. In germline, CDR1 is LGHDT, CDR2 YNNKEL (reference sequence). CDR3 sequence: CASSQEAKGHTF. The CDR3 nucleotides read TGTGCCAGCAGCCAAGAGGCCAAAGGCCACACCTTC.